The 18 T cell receptor beta chains presented below share a single source sample, sequenced in a study of T cell changes during pregnancy in multiple sclerosis. Sequencing was performed with immunoSEQ multiplex PCR; in TCRdb, only in-frame clones are kept and a portion is missing. The sample has 50,000 to 80,000 clones, around nine tenths seen once. This material consisted of CD8+ T cells from peripheral blood mononuclear cells, taken before pregnancy. The receptor set was obtained from a female donor with multiple sclerosis, enrolled in a pregnancy study.

The chain recombines TRBV6-1 with TRBJ2-1, with D possibly being TRBD2 (6 bases). Germline CDR1 and CDR2: MNHNS and SASEGT. This CDR3 spans 12 amino acids. With 7 bases removed from V and 9 bases from J, the gap between germline ends came to 13 bases. CDR3 nucleotides: TGTGCCAGCATTACGACTAGTGGTGAGCAGTTCTTC. Encoded protein: CASITTSGEQFF.

The chain combines TRBV7-8 with TRBJ1-5; tentatively, D is TRBD1 (5 bases). CDR1 is SGHVS, CDR2 FQNEAQ, per germline. The V end lost 7 bases, the J end lost 4 bases, and 14 bases lay between the germline ends. The CDR3 length is 14 residues. The chain's CDR3 is CASTFRGGNQPQHF. In nucleotides, the CDR3 is TGTGCCAGCACATTTAGGGGAGGGAATCAGCCCCAGCATTTT.

This chain joins TRBV5-4 and TRBJ2-6; 8 nucleotides align to TRBD1. The V gene end was trimmed by 3 bases and the J gene end by 6 bases; junction bases not matched to a gene: 14. Germline CDR1 reads SGHNT; CDR2 reads YYREEE (reference sequence). The CDR3 has 18 residues. CDR3 sequence: CASSSQKGQGAQANVLTF. The CDR3 nucleotides read TGTGCCAGCAGCTCACAAAAGGGGCAGGGGGCGCAGGCCAACGTCCTGACTTTC.

The chain couples TRBV7-6 to TRBJ2-5; 13 positions match TRBD2. The CDR3 sequence is 15 residues long. With V trimmed by 5 bases and J by 2 bases, 2 bases remained unmatched. CDR1 and CDR2 (germline): SGHVS, FNYEAQ. The chain's CDR3 is CASSRTSGGQETQYF. CDR3 DNA: TGTGCCAGCAGCCGGACTAGCGGGGGACAAGAGACCCAGTACTTC. Full variable domain (outside the CDR3, taken from reference TRBV7-6 and TRBJ2-5): GAGVSQSPRYKVTKRGQDVALRCDPISGHVSLYWYRQALGQGPEFLTYFNYEAQQDKSGLPNDRFSAERPEGSISTLTIQRTEQRDSAMYRCASSRTSGGQETQYFGPGTRLLVL.

The DNA of the CDR3 is TGTGCCAGCAGCCTTATCAGCGGGGGCCTCTCCTACGAGCAGTACTTC. Translated, it gives CASSLISGGLSYEQYF. The rearrangement uses TRBV7-9 and TRBJ2-7; 8 bases map to TRBD2. Germline trimming cut 5 bases from V and 0 bases from J; bases unmatched to any gene: 9. Germline V lookup: CDR1 SEHNR, CDR2 FQNEAQ (reference sequence). The CDR3 has 16 residues.

The sample holds a few counts of this clone. The CDR3 DNA follows: TGTGCCAGCAGTGAAGAACAGGGGTCTTACACAGATACGCAGTATTTT. This sequence encodes CASSEEQGSYTDTQYF. V usage is TRBV2 and J usage is TRBJ2-3, with 7 bases identical to TRBD1. This CDR3 has 16 residues. V lost 1 base, J lost 2 bases, and 6 bases stayed unmatched. Per the germline V gene, CDR1 is SNHLY and CDR2 is FYNNEI.

V gene TRBV6-4 combines with J gene TRBJ2-1; 7 bases line up with TRBD1. Germline V gene lookup returns CDR1 MRHNA and CDR2 SNTAGT. The CDR3 has 14 residues. V gave up 2 bases and J gave up 5 bases; unmatched junction bases: 3. The CDR3 DNA follows: TGTGCCAGCAGTGACACGGGGACAGACAATGAGCAGTTCTTC. It is translated as CASSDTGTDNEQFF.

This clone appeared once. The V and J genes are TRBV30 and TRBJ1-2, with D unclear. The CDR3 sequence is 10 residues long. Trimming shortened V by 4 bases and J by 5 bases, and 5 bases separated the two germline ends. Germline V CDR1 and CDR2: GTSNPN, SVGIG (reference sequence). The CDR3: CAWKAYGYTF. The CDR3 DNA is TGTGCCTGGAAAGCTTATGGCTACACCTTC. Full variable domain (remainder filled in from reference TRBV30 and TRBJ1-2): SQTIHQWPATLVQPVGSPLSLECTVEGTSNPNLYWYRQAAGRGLQLLFYSVGIGQISSEVPQNLSASRPQDRQFILSSKKLLLSDSGFYLCAWKAYGYTFGSGTRLTVV.

The genes are TRBV27 and TRBJ1-2, with D tentatively TRBD1 (6 bases). Looked up from germline, CDR1 is MNHEY and CDR2 is SMNVEV (reference sequence). V was pared by 4 bases and J by 4 bases, with 10 bases between. The CDR3 is 13 residues long. The CDR3, as DNA: TGTGCCAGCAGTTCGGGACACTTCTATGGCTACACCTTC. This translates into CASSSGHFYGYTF.

The chain links TRBV19 to TRBJ1-1; D may be TRBD1 (6 bases). V lost 5 bases, J lost 4 bases, and 17 bases lay in between. The CDR3 is made up of 15 amino acids. Germline-derived CDR1 and CDR2 are LNHDA and SQIVND (reference sequence). The CDR3 region is CASSFQASGATEAFF. CDR3 coding DNA: TGTGCCAGTAGTTTCCAGGCCTCAGGGGCCACTGAAGCTTTCTTT. Full variable domain (missing parts from reference TRBV19 and TRBJ1-1): DGGITQSPKYLFRKEGQNVTLSCEQNLNHDAMYWYRQDPGQGLRLIYYSQIVNDFQKGDIAEGYSVSREKKESFPLTVTSAQKNPTAFYLCASSFQASGATEAFFGQGTRLTVV.

The rearrangement joins TRBV19 to TRBJ2-7, with 9 bases that match TRBD1. Losses at the gene ends were 4 bases for V and 5 bases for J; bases not matched to a gene: 9. The CDR3 runs 15 residues. Germline assignment: CDR1 LNHDA and CDR2 SQIVND (reference sequence). CDR3 loop: CASSTEGQGPNEQYF. CDR3 nucleotide sequence: TGTGCCAGTAGTACGGAGGGACAGGGACCCAACGAGCAGTACTTC.

This sequence joins TRBV4-2 and TRBJ1-1; TRBD1 might be the D (6 bases). Trimming cost V 3 bases and J 5 bases, with 19 bases left between them. Germline CDR1 and CDR2: LGHNA and YNFKEQ. CDR3 length equals 16 residues. CDR3 bases: TGTGCCAGCAGCCAGCCAACAGGGCTGATGGTGACTGAAGCTTTCTTT. Translating it yields CASSQPTGLMVTEAFF.

DNA for the CDR3: TGTGCCAGCAGCGCCGGACAGAGCACCTACGAGCAGTACTTC. This encodes CASSAGQSTYEQYF. The V and J genes are TRBV9 and TRBJ2-7; tentatively, D is TRBD1 (6 bases). The V and J ends lost 3 bases and 2 bases respectively, with 12 bases between them. The CDR3 extends over 14 amino acids. CDR1 and CDR2 (germline): SGDLS, YYNGEE.

CDR3 residues: CASSEPGGNTEAFF. The CDR3 DNA sequence: TGTGCCAGCAGTGAGCCAGGGGGGAACACTGAAGCTTTCTTT. The V gene is TRBV2, the J gene TRBJ1-1; TRBD1 matches 7 bases. Per germline, CDR1 SNHLY and CDR2 FYNNEI. V was clipped by 3 bases and J by 1 base; unmatched bases: 2. The CDR3 is 14 amino acids.

The chain employs TRBV18 and TRBJ1-2; D gene unclear. Looked up from germline, CDR1 is KGHSH and CDR2 is LQKENI. The CDR3 runs to 15 residues. V lost 3 bases to trimming and J lost 6 bases, with 17 bases between them. The CDR3 nucleotides read TGTGCCAGCTCACCTTATGACCGGGAAAGCAATGGCTACACCTTC. Protein product: CASSPYDRESNGYTF.

The sample holds one count of this clone. J is TRBJ1-6 and V is TRBV19; perhaps TRBD1 as D (6 bases). This CDR3 region has 16 residues. Germline CDR1 reads LNHDA; CDR2 reads SQIVND (reference sequence). Trimming pared 4 bases from V and 2 bases from J, leaving 12 bases between. The CDR3 region has the DNA TGTGCCAGTAGTAGGGACATAGAGACCTATAATTCACCCCTCCACTTT. It yields the protein CASSRDIETYNSPLHF.

This clone was counted a few times. V gene TRBV2 combines with J gene TRBJ1-3; D not certain. The CDR3 covers 11 residues. The germline gives CDR1 SNHLY, CDR2 FYNNEI. V shed 8 bases and J shed 4 bases, with 6 bases lying between them. The CDR3 sequence: CASGPGNTIYF. CDR3 coding DNA: TGTGCCAGCGGGCCAGGAAACACCATATATTTT. The full variable domain, with the rest looked up from reference TRBV2 and TRBJ1-3, is EPEVTQTPSHQVTQMGQEVILRCVPISNHLYFYWYRQILGQKVEFLVSFYNNEISEKSEIFDDQFSVERPDGSNFTLKIRSTKLEDSAMYFCASGPGNTIYFGEGSWLTVV.

The J gene is TRBJ1-1, the V gene TRBV2, with 7 bases fitting TRBD1. Trimming took 5 bases from V and 4 from J; bases not matched to a gene: 16. Germline V gene sequence: CDR1 SNHLY, CDR2 FYNNEI. The CDR3 has 17 residues. This chain's CDR3 is CASSTIPPSQGGTEAFF. DNA of the CDR3: TGTGCCAGCAGTACAATCCCCCCGAGCCAGGGGGGCACTGAAGCTTTCTTT.